This passage covers 24 T cell receptor beta chains from one sample sequenced in a study of blood T cell repertoires in COVID-19. Clones were read by immunoSEQ multiplex PCR, and TCRdb kept only the in-frame ones, dropping some. Of about 73,000 clones in the sample, 82% were seen once. The specimen sequenced was peripheral blood. The receptors here all came from a woman aged 60 to 75 with acute or convalescent COVID-19.

This clone was seen a handful of times. The chain links TRBV9 to TRBJ1-3; D gene uncertain. This CDR3 contains 15 residues. V was clipped by 7 bases and J by 2 bases, with 16 bases between them. Germline CDR1 SGDLS, CDR2 YYNGEE. CDR3 sequence: CASGSGRKAGNTIYF. CDR3 nucleotide sequence: TGTGCCAGCGGATCCGGGAGGAAGGCTGGAAACACCATATATTTT.

V and J are TRBV1 and TRBJ2-7; the table's D call TRBD1 went unverified against the DNA. TRBV1 is listed as a pseudogene. This CDR3 comprises 18 residues. In nucleotides, the CDR3 is TGCACCAGCAGCCAAGATTCGGGAGTGGCGACAGGGGGCTACGAGCAGTACTTC. It is translated as CTSSQDSGVATGGYEQYF.

The genes are TRBV30 and TRBJ1-6; no clear D gene. CDR3 length equals 15 residues. Germline V gene lookup returns CDR1 GTSNPN and CDR2 SVGIG (reference sequence). V lost 7 bases, J lost 0 bases, and 13 bases lay in between. The CDR3 sequence is CASKTSVSYNSPLHF. The CDR3 nucleotides read TGTGCCTCCAAGACATCCGTCTCCTATAATTCACCCCTCCACTTT.

The genes are TRBV4-1 and TRBJ1-2; the match to TRBD1 covers 7 bases. The germline CDR1 and CDR2 sequences are MGHRA and YSYEKL. The CDR3 runs 15 residues. The junction had 6 bases not matched to a gene; V was cut back by 0 bases and J by 5 bases. The CDR3 spells CASSQDRGTAYGYTF. The CDR3, as DNA: TGCGCCAGCAGCCAAGATCGCGGGACAGCATATGGCTACACCTTC.

The V call is TRBV6-6, the J call TRBJ1-5, with 7 bases identical to TRBD1. The CDR3 has 16 residues. The V gene's germline CDR1 is MNHNY and CDR2 SVGAGI (reference sequence). Trimming cost V 4 bases and J 1 base; bases outside gene matches: 7. The CDR3 sequence is CASSSVTGKSNQPQHF. As DNA, the CDR3 is TGTGCCAGCAGTTCCGTGACAGGGAAGAGCAATCAGCCCCAGCATTTT.

A single count supports this clone. J is TRBJ1-5 and V is TRBV9; 8 nucleotides align to TRBD1. CDR3 size: 16 residues. V trimming: 3 bases; J trimming: 0 bases; junction bases outside the gene matches: 5. The V gene's germline CDR1 is SGDLS and CDR2 YYNGEE. The CDR3 spells CASSAGQGGSNQPQHF. CDR3 nucleotides: TGTGCCAGCAGCGCAGGACAGGGTGGTAGCAATCAGCCCCAGCATTTT.

The gene calls are TRBV28 and TRBJ1-2; no clear D gene. CDR3 length equals 12 residues. Trimming cost V 6 bases and J 6 bases, with 11 bases left between them. CDR1 is MDHEN, CDR2 SYDVKM, per germline. CDR3 residues: CASRADPNGYTF. In nucleotides, the CDR3 is TGTGCCAGCAGGGCCGATCCCAATGGCTACACCTTC.

The V and J genes are TRBV7-2 and TRBJ2-7, with 7 bases aligning to TRBD1. There are 14 residues in the CDR3. V was pared by 4 bases and J by 1 base, with 4 bases of the junction left unmatched. CDR1 is SGHTA, CDR2 FQGNSA, per germline. The CDR3 sequence: CASSSNRGSYEQYF. CDR3 DNA: TGTGCCAGCAGCTCCAACAGGGGTTCCTACGAGCAGTACTTC.

The V gene is TRBV11-2, the J gene TRBJ1-2; no firm D call. Germline CDR1 SGHAT, CDR2 FQNNGV. The V gene lost 5 bases and the J gene lost 2 bases, with 12 bases spanning the gap. The CDR3 is 14 residues long. The CDR3 coding sequence is TGTGCCAGCAGCCCCGTAGGCGGGAACTATGGCTACACCTTC. The encoded protein is CASSPVGGNYGYTF.

V gene TRBV10-2 combines with J gene TRBJ1-1, with 8 bases lining up with TRBD1. Trimming removed 8 bases from V and 1 base from J; junction bases left unmatched: 6. The CDR3 has 14 residues. Germline V gives CDR1 WSHSY, CDR2 SAAADI. Written as DNA, the CDR3 is TGCGCCAGCCGTGGGACAGGAGAGAACACTGAAGCTTTCTTT. Its protein product is CASRGTGENTEAFF.

The rearrangement uses TRBV6-5 and TRBJ1-6; 7 bases map to TRBD1. Germline CDR1 is MNHEY and CDR2 is SVGAGI. This CDR3 contains 14 residues. V dropped 5 bases and J dropped 9; count of bases not matched to a gene: 7. The CDR3 loop is CASSKDRKISPLHF. DNA of the CDR3: TGTGCCAGCAGTAAGGACAGGAAGATTTCACCCCTCCACTTT.

The chain uses TRBV18 and TRBJ1-1, with TRBD1 matching 11 bases. The CDR3 is 13 amino acids. Germline V CDR1 and CDR2: KGHSH, LQKENI. V lost 6 bases, J lost 5 bases, and 2 bases stayed unmatched. Written as DNA, the CDR3 is TGTGCCAGCTCGGGACAGGGGGTAACTGAAGCTTTCTTT. Translation: CASSGQGVTEAFF.

V usage is TRBV7-2 and J usage is TRBJ2-2; D not resolved. Germline V gene data show CDR1 as SGHTA and CDR2 as FQGNSA. The length of the CDR3 is 14 residues. Trimming cost V 1 base and J 0 bases, with 3 bases left between them. The CDR3 nucleotides read TGTGCCAGCAGCTTAGTCACGAACACCGGGGAGCTGTTTTTT. Translation: CASSLVTNTGELFF.

J is TRBJ2-3 and V is TRBV19; D possibly corresponds to TRBD2 (6 bases). V lost 2 bases, J lost 1 base, and 7 bases lay in between. Germline assignment: CDR1 LNHDA and CDR2 SQIVND (reference sequence). This CDR3 is built from 14 residues. In DNA, the CDR3 is TGTGCCAGTAGTATACCGGGGGGCACAGATACGCAGTATTTT. Translated: CASSIPGGTDTQYF. The complete variable domain, with remaining parts taken from reference TRBV19 and TRBJ2-3, reads DGGITQSPKYLFRKEGQNVTLSCEQNLNHDAMYWYRQDPGQGLRLIYYSQIVNDFQKGDIAEGYSVSREKKESFPLTVTSAQKNPTAFYLCASSIPGGTDTQYFGPGTRLTVL.

The rearrangement uses TRBV7-6 and TRBJ2-1, with a possible D match to TRBD1 (6 bases). Germline CDR1 SGHVS, CDR2 FNYEAQ. Trimming shortened V by 1 base and J by 5 bases, and 18 bases separated the two germline ends. The CDR3 has 17 amino acids. The CDR3 is CASSLGWGQGSNNEQFF. CDR3 in DNA: TGTGCCAGCAGCTTAGGATGGGGGCAGGGTTCAAACAATGAGCAGTTCTTC.

The chain joins TRBV11-3 to TRBJ2-7; D is ambiguous. Between the trimmed V and J ends, which lost 0 bases and 6 bases, there was a span of 6 bases. This CDR3 is 12 amino acids long. Germline values: CDR1 SGHNT, CDR2 YENEEA. For the CDR3, the DNA is TGTGCCAGCAGCTTAGAGGGCAGCGAGCAGTACTTC. Its protein product is CASSLEGSEQYF.

This chain uses TRBV28 with TRBJ2-7, with no clear D. Per germline, CDR1 MDHEN and CDR2 SYDVKM. Trimming left V 5 bases short and J 0 bases short, with 11 bases between. This CDR3 region has 14 residues. The CDR3: CASSPPRSSYEQYF. The CDR3 DNA follows: TGTGCCAGCAGTCCCCCGCGGAGCTCCTACGAGCAGTACTTC.

The chain joins TRBV5-1 to TRBJ1-1; the D gene is possibly TRBD1 (6 bases). The germline V and J ends were trimmed by 5 bases and 8 bases, with 13 bases remaining between them. Germline values: CDR1 SGHRS, CDR2 YFSETQ. This CDR3 contains 12 residues. The CDR3: CASSLTGNEAFF. Here the CDR3 DNA reads TGCGCCAGCAGTCTCACAGGGAACGAAGCTTTCTTT.

This rearrangement joins TRBV30 to TRBJ1-6, with D perhaps matching TRBD1 (6 bases). Trimming took off 2 bases at V and 14 bases at J, with 19 bases between the two ends. The germline V gene has CDR1 GTSNPN and CDR2 SVGIG (reference sequence). The CDR3 has 14 residues. This chain's CDR3 is CAWSSRQGTDTLHF. CDR3 coding DNA: TGTGCCTGGAGTTCCCGGCAGGGGACGGATACCCTCCACTTT. The variable domain in full, completed from reference TRBV30 and TRBJ1-6, reads SQTIHQWPATLVQPVGSPLSLECTVEGTSNPNLYWYRQAAGRGLQLLFYSVGIGQISSEVPQNLSASRPQDRQFILSSKKLLLSDSGFYLCAWSSRQGTDTLHFGNGTRLTVT.

This sequence joins TRBV24-1 and TRBJ2-3, with 7 positions matching TRBD1. The CDR3 is made up of 14 amino acids. CDR1 is KGHDR and CDR2 is SFDVKD in the germline V gene. V dropped 7 bases and J dropped 2; count of bases not matched to a gene: 5. The DNA for the CDR3 is TGTGCCACCAGAGGGACAGATAACACAGATACGCAGTATTTT. Its translation: CATRGTDNTDTQYF.

This chain connects TRBV10-3 to TRBJ2-1; 10 nucleotides line up with TRBD2. J lost 4 bases, V lost 5 bases, and 11 bases had no gene match. This CDR3 spans 17 amino acids. The germline CDR1 and CDR2 sequences are ENHRY and SYGVKD. The CDR3: CAISIGLADTIYNEQFF. In DNA form, the CDR3 reads TGTGCCATCAGTATTGGACTAGCGGATACGATTTACAATGAGCAGTTCTTC.

The chain couples TRBV5-1 to TRBJ2-3, with D possibly matching TRBD2 (6 bases). Deletions cut 4 bases from V and 3 bases from J, with 12 bases between. Germline CDR1 SGHRS, CDR2 YFSETQ. The CDR3 loop spans 14 amino acids. The CDR3 sequence is CASSPGGKTDTQYF. DNA of the CDR3: TGCGCCAGCAGCCCTGGAGGGAAGACAGATACGCAGTATTTT. Drawing the rest from reference TRBV5-1 and TRBJ2-3, the complete variable domain is KAGVTQTPRYLIKTRGQQVTLSCSPISGHRSVSWYQQTPGQGLQFLFEYFSETQRNKGNFPGRFSGRQFSNSRSEMNVSTLELGDSALYLCASSPGGKTDTQYFGPGTRLTVL.

The chain combines TRBV6-5 with TRBJ2-1, with 7 nucleotides matching TRBD2. Per germline, CDR1 MNHEY and CDR2 SVGAGI. The CDR3 spans 14 residues. Trimming removed 2 bases from V and 6 bases from J; junction bases left unmatched: 4. CDR3 DNA: TGTGCCAGCAGTTACGGGGGAGGGTCCAATGAGCAGTTCTTC. Translated: CASSYGGGSNEQFF.

This sequence joins TRBV3-1 (or the pseudogene TRBV3-2) and TRBJ1-5; 7 bases line up with TRBD1. Losses at the gene ends were 5 bases for V and 6 bases for J; bases not matched to a gene: 4. The CDR3 length is 13 residues. The germline CDR1 and CDR2 sequences are LGHDT and YNNKEL (reference sequence). The CDR3 spells CASSFTGAQPQHF. The CDR3 DNA reads TGTGCCAGCAGCTTTACAGGGGCTCAGCCCCAGCATTTT.